This paragraph reports one TCR beta chain. Its cognate antigen is unknown. This record belongs to a study of cytomegalovirus exposure and HLA in healthy donors. The PCR made use of 60 Vbeta and 13 Jbeta primers. Produced via immunoSEQ multiplex PCR; TCRdb's table is partial and in-frame only. The sample lists about 160,000 clones; roughly 71% were seen once. Findings and caveats of the study: Associated with cytomegalovirus, according to the listing, were 150 to 200 TCR beta chains. A previous analysis found most TCR beta V segments productive roughly 87% or roughly 30% of the time. Per a later analysis, roughly 17,000 TCR beta sequences showed association with HLA alleles at 0.05 false discovery rate.

The sequencing sample was made of PBMCs. This TCR came from a woman aged 45-59 years in good health and CMV-seropositive.

The CDR3 DNA sequence: TGTGCCAGCAGCTTAAGGACAGGGGGCAAGGAGACCCAGTACTTC. Protein sequence: CASSLRTGGKETQYF. The chain carries TRBV5-6 and TRBJ2-5, with TRBD1 matching 11 bases. Trimming removed 2 bases from V and 5 bases from J; junction bases left unmatched: 5. Germline CDR1 and CDR2: SGHDT and YYEEEE. The CDR3 loop spans 15 amino acids.